The clone carrying this T cell receptor (beta chain) was detected only once. The antigen remains undetermined. In germline, CDR1 is LNHDA, CDR2 SQIVND (reference sequence). The length of the CDR3 is 13 residues. V gave up 6 bases and J gave up 7 bases, with 10 bases separating them. This record belongs to a study of T cell responses to AZD1222 COVID-19 vaccine. Points from the study as a whole: Per reports, nearly half of all spike-specific TCRs target regions that are unmutated in variants.

The assay was immunoSEQ multiplex PCR, and TCRdb's table has in-frame clones only and misses some. The sample shows 150,000 to 180,000 clones, approximately 90% of them seen only once. The input for sequencing was peripheral blood, taken on day 0 of AZD1222 vaccination. V gene TRBV19 combines with J gene TRBJ1-6; maybe TRBD1 (5 bases). The source is an adult in good health. The CDR3 DNA follows: TGTGCCAGTAGCGACAGTACGAATTCACCCCTCCACTTT. Protein product: CASSDSTNSPLHF. The variable domain in full, with the rest retrieved from reference TRBV19 and TRBJ1-6, is DGGITQSPKYLFRKEGQNVTLSCEQNLNHDAMYWYRQDPGQGLRLIYYSQIVNDFQKGDIAEGYSVSREKKESFPLTVTSAQKNPTAFYLCASSDSTNSPLHFGNGTRLTVT.